This T cell receptor beta chain was identified during a study of identical twins. Each donor (without exception) was a healthy Caucasian. Germline CDR1 is LNHDA and CDR2 is SQIVND (reference sequence). This CDR3 is built from 13 residues. Trimming cost V 3 bases and J 8 bases, with 11 bases left between them. Each CDR3 protein gets one entry after TCRdb re-called the 5' RACE reads with MiXCR. The repertoire has around 290,000 distinct CDR3 sequences, nearly 9.5% of them found once; the top ten carry around 7.1%. This clonotype was detected only a few times. These records were also assigned to another study, of yellow fever vaccine responses in identical twins.

The TCR sequence derives from a woman between 18 and 29 years old in good health. V is TRBV19 and J is TRBJ2-1; D is uncertain. Sequenced input: CD8+ T cells sorted from blood. The CDR3: CASSMTLVDEQFF. In DNA form, the CDR3 reads TGTGCCAGTAGTATGACTCTAGTGGATGAGCAGTTCTTC. The whole variable domain, remainder taken from reference TRBV19 and TRBJ2-1, is DGGITQSPKYLFRKEGQNVTLSCEQNLNHDAMYWYRQDPGQGLRLIYYSQIVNDFQKGDIAEGYSVSREKKESFPLTVTSAQKNPTAFYLCASSMTLVDEQFFGPGTRLTVL.